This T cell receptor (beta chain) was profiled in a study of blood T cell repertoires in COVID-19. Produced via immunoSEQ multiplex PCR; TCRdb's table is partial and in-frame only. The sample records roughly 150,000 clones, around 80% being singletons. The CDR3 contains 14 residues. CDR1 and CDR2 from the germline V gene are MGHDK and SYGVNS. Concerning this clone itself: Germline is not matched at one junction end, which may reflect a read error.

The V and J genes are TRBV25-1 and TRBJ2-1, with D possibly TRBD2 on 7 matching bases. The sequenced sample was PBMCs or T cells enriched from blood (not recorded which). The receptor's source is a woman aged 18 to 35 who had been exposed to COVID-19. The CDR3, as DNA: TGTGCCAGCTGGGGGGGGGCCGAATACATTGAGCAGTTCTTC. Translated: CASWGGAEYIEQFF.